This T cell receptor (beta chain) was sequenced during a study of blood T cell repertoires in COVID-19. Study-wide context: The samples span acute and convalescent COVID-19 from the United States, Italy and Spain.

As processed by the authors: Counts of nucleated cells, estimated from reference gene primer amplification, were obtained. TCRdb's copy holds only in-frame clones and misses some; the assay was immunoSEQ multiplex PCR. The V and J calls and clone size are taken from that table; D and trimming were inferred from the DNA. Of 450,000 or so clones listed, about 89% are singletons. This CDR3 spans 17 amino acids. Germline V gene sequence: CDR1 SGDLS, CDR2 YYNGEE. Unmatched junction bases numbered 3, after V lost 3 bases and J lost 2 bases. Material for sequencing was peripheral blood. This clonotype originated in a woman aged 35 to 49 with COVID-19, enrolled during active disease. This chain links TRBV9 with TRBJ2-6; the match to TRBD1 covers 12 bases. The CDR3 bases are TGTGCCAGCAGCGACCGGGACAGGGGGCCTGGGGCCAACGTCCTGACTTTC. It is translated as CASSDRDRGPGANVLTF.